Shown below are 5 T cell receptor beta chains from a single sample sequenced in a study of T cells after yellow fever vaccination (dated by TCRdb to about 2019). This specimen's treatment or condition label, per the study, means: live attenuated yellow fever vaccine strain. The method behind the library was 5' RACE. The sequencing machine was an Illumina NovaSeq 6000. TCRdb reworked the public reads: Q25 trimming with fastp, MiXCR clone assembly, productive beta chains retained. When rows share a CDR3 protein, they turn into one entry using the most common DNA and genes. This sample comprises some 200,000 distinct CDR3 sequences, 8% to 13% of them detected only once. 35% to 40% of the sample belongs to the ten largest clones. This material consisted of CD8+ T cells sorted from PBMCs, taken 15 days after the yellow fever booster vaccination. These receptors were collected from a man aged 18 to 30 who received the YFV17D yellow fever vaccine.

This clonotype was seen ten or more times. V is TRBV5-1 and J is TRBJ2-1; 8 nucleotides match TRBD1. J lost 2 bases, V lost 9 bases, and 10 bases had no gene match. The CDR3 length is 15 residues. In germline, CDR1 is SGHRS, CDR2 YFSETQ. The CDR3 protein is CATARPGQAYNEQFF. DNA for the CDR3: TGCGCCACCGCGCGACCGGGACAGGCCTACAATGAGCAGTTCTTC. The full variable domain, rest sourced from reference TRBV5-1 and TRBJ2-1, is KAGVTQTPRYLIKTRGQQVTLSCSPISGHRSVSWYQQTPGQGLQFLFEYFSETQRNKGNFPGRFSGRQFSNSRSEMNVSTLELGDSALYLCATARPGQAYNEQFFGPGTRLTVL.

The chain combines TRBV15 with TRBJ2-6, with D unclear. CDR1 and CDR2 from the germline V gene are LNHNV and YYDKDF (reference sequence). The CDR3 totals 18 residues. Trimming took 0 bases from V and 0 from J, leaving 12 bases between them. The CDR3 protein is CATSRDEEGLSGANVLTF. The CDR3 nucleotides are TGTGCCACCAGCAGAGATGAGGAAGGGCTCTCTGGGGCCAACGTCCTGACTTTC.

This rearrangement joins TRBV10-2 to TRBJ2-7; 9 positions agree with TRBD1. V lost 5 bases, J lost 2 bases, and 7 bases stayed unmatched. The germline gives CDR1 WSHSY, CDR2 SAAADI. This CDR3 region has 15 residues. The CDR3 DNA reads TGCGCCAGCAGTCACGGGACAGGGATTCCCTACGAGCAGTACTTC. This codes for CASSHGTGIPYEQYF.

This clonotype has ten or more counts. The chain recombines TRBV7-9 with TRBJ2-1; 12 nucleotides match TRBD2. Germline assignment: CDR1 SEHNR and CDR2 FQNEAQ (reference sequence). The CDR3 consists of 17 residues. Germline trimming cut 4 bases from V and 0 bases from J; bases unmatched to any gene: 4. CDR3 nucleotide sequence: TGTGCCAGCAGCTCAGGACTAGCGGGGAGCTCCTACAATGAGCAGTTCTTC. It yields the protein CASSSGLAGSSYNEQFF.

This clonotype was seen only a few times. The chain carries TRBV12-5 and TRBJ2-3; D gene unclear. The V gene's germline CDR1 is LGHNT and CDR2 FRNRAP. The V gene lost 1 base and the J gene lost 6 bases, with 2 bases spanning the gap. The CDR3 contains 11 residues. The CDR3 nucleotides read TGTGCTAGTGGTTTGGCGGATACGCAGTATTTT. Its protein product is CASGLADTQYF.